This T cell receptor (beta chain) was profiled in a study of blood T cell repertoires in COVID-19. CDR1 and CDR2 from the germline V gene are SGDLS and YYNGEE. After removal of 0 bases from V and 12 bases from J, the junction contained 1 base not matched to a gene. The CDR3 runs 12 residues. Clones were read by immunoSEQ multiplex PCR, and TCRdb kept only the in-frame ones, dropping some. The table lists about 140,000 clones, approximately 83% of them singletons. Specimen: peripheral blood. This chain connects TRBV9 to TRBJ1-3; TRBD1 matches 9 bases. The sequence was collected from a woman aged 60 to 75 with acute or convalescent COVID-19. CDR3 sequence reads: CASSVGDRVIYF. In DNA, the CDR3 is TGTGCCAGCAGCGTAGGGGACAGGGTCATATATTTT.